Listed below are T cell receptor beta chains from one sample, sequenced in a study of blood T cell repertoires in COVID-19. Generated by immunoSEQ multiplex PCR, the TCRdb table keeps only in-frame clones and is missing some. This table holds over 300,000 clones, roughly 90% found once. Specimen: peripheral blood. Receptors originate from a man aged 40-55 years with acute or convalescent COVID-19. CDR3s leave out the opening cysteine and the closing phenylalanine or tryptophan.

v_call,cdr3_aa
TRBV4-2,ASSPTENTEAF
TRBV6-4,ASSEDGTNYGYT
TRBV6-5,ASRAGFHEKLF
TRBV27,ASRRGQGVVGYT
TRBV12-3/TRBV12-4,ASSLIATEAF
TRBV5-1,ASSPDSRTDTQY
TRBV25-1,ASSADLNLYNEQF
TRBV27,ASSLLGLAGEGGDTQY
TRBV28,ASSQTVGLVEQY
TRBV3-1/TRBV3-2,ASSQAQGAGNYGYT
TRBV6-1,ASSELHRQETQY
TRBV7-9,ASSLGSPGTGEGYT
TRBV10-3,AILGPSSGNTIY
TRBV2,VSSEGLAGGYEQY
TRBV7-8,ASSLEGTGVFNTEAF
TRBV6-1,ASSGTGDLSAYGYT
TRBV28,ASRLSTDYKAF
TRBV5-4,ASSPRQGMYGYT
TRBV30,AWMTGAGGGYT
TRBV7-3,ASSLVQGDTDTQY
TRBV5-1,ASSLGQEAGEQY
TRBV10-3,AISESMTLDYT
TRBV19,ASSRQTQETQY
TRBV27,ASSYSGNEKLF
TRBV5-6,ASSIIWGGSGTSYEQY
TRBV30,AWAEGTVGNTIY
TRBV19,ASSISGIYTDTQY
TRBV7-8,ASSPDLTGFNQPQH
TRBV11-2,ASSLVRGTGELF